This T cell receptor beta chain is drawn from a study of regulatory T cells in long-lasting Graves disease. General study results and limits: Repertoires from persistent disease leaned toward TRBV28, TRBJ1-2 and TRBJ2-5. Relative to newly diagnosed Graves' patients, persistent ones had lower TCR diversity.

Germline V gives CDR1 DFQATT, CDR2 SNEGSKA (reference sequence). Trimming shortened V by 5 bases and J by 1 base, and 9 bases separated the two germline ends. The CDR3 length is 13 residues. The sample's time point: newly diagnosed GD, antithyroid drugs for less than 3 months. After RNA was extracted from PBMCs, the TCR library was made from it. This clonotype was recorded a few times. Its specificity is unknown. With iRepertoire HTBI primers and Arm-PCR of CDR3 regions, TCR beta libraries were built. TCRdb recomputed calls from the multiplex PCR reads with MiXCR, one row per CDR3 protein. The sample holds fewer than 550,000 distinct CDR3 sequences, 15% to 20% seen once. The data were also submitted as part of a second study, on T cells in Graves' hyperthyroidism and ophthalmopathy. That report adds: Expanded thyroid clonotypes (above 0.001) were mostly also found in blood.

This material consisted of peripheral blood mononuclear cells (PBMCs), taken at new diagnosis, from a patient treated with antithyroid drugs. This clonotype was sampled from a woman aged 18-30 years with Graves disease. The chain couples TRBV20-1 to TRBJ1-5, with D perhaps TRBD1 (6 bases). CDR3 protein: CSAPDRSNQPQHF. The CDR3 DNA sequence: TGCAGTGCTCCCGACAGGAGCAATCAGCCCCAGCATTTT.